This T cell receptor beta chain was identified in a study of cytomegalovirus exposure and HLA in healthy donors. CDR1 is SGHNT and CDR2 is YYREEE in the germline V gene (reference sequence). The CDR3 covers 18 residues. J gave up 8 bases and V 4 bases, and 17 bases lay outside the gene matches. Produced via immunoSEQ multiplex PCR; TCRdb's table is partial and in-frame only. The table lists roughly 140,000 clones, approximately 88% of them singletons, with 3.3% in the top ten. Notes on the study in general: Researchers catalogued approximately 170 TCR beta chains as cytomegalovirus-associated. Specificity of a few CMV-associated chains for CMV antigens was verified in vitro. Cytomegalovirus status was reportedly diagnosed by the classifier with high specificity and sensitivity.

Concerning this clone: Its antigen is currently unknown.

The sequenced sample was PBMCs. This TCR was recovered from a woman aged 18-29 years in good health and CMV-seropositive. The V gene is TRBV5-4, the J gene TRBJ2-1; 11 positions match TRBD2. In nucleotides, the CDR3 is TGTGCCAGCAGCCTCGGGTTACGAACGCTAGCGGGAGGTGATGAGCAGTTCTTC. It specifies CASSLGLRTLAGGDEQFF. The variable domain in full, with the rest retrieved from reference TRBV5-4 and TRBJ2-1, is ETGVTQSPTHLIKTRGQQVTLRCSSQSGHNTVSWYQQALGQGPQFIFQYYREEENGRGNFPPRFSGLQFPNYSSELNVNALELDDSALYLCASSLGLRTLAGGDEQFFGPGTRLTVL.